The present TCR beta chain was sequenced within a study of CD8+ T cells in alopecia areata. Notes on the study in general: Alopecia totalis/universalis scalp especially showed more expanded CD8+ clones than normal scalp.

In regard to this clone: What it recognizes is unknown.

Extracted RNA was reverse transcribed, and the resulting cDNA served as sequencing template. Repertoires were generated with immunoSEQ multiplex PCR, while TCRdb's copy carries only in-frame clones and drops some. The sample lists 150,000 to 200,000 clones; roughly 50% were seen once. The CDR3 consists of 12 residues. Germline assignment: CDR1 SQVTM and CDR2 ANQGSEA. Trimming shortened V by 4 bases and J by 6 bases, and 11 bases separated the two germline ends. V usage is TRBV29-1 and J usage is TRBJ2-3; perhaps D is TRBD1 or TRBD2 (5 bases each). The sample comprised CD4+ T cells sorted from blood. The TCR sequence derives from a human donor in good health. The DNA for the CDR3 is TGCAGCGTTGGCCCAGAGGGGGATACGCAGTATTTT. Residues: CSVGPEGDTQYF.